The rows below give T cell receptor beta chains drawn from one sample of a study of persistence of HIV-infected CD4 T cells. TCRdb's table, derived via immunoSEQ multiplex PCR, lists solely in-frame clones and lacks some. The sample lists approximately 7,000 clones; around 80% were seen once. Their cognate antigens are unknown. The specimen comprised CD4+ T cells sorted from PBMCs after roughly 18-hour stimulation, sampled from a patient who received antiretroviral therapy. These receptors came from an adult woman with HIV who was CMV-seropositive. The CDR3 runs from the conserved cysteine through the conserved F or W. The D gene is left open where the match is weak. Only some rows state a clone size, as once, few, many or a class for expanded clones.

clone size,D gene,V gene,J gene,CDR3 DNA,CDR3 protein
-,-,TRBV4-3,TRBJ2-1,TGCGCCAGCAGCCAAGCAGGGTTCATCAATGAGCAGTTCTTC,CASSQAGFINEQFF
few,-,TRBV6-5,TRBJ1-2,TGTGCCAGCCAAGCTAACTATGGCTACACCTTC,CASQANYGYTF
-,-,TRBV18,TRBJ1-1,TGTGCCAGCTCACTTTCCGGGGTTAACACTGAAGCTTTCTTT,CASSLSGVNTEAFF
-,-,TRBV5-1,TRBJ1-3,TGCGCCAGCAAGAAGGGCGATTCTGGAAACACCATATATTTT,CASKKGDSGNTIYF
-,-,TRBV6-6,TRBJ2-7,TGTGCCAGCAGCAAAATCGGAAACCCTCCCTACGAGCAGTACTTC,CASSKIGNPPYEQYF
-,-,TRBV2,TRBJ2-3,TGTGCCAGCCGAATCGGGTACTCTAGCACAGATACGCAGTATTTT,CASRIGYSSTDTQYF
-,-,TRBV2,TRBJ1-6,TGTGCCAGCAGGGTAGTGGGATCACCCCTCCACTTT,CASRVVGSPLHF
-,TRBD1,TRBV7-2,TRBJ1-1,TGTGCCAGCAGCAGAACGACAGGGACCGTAACTGAAGCTTTCTTT,CASSRTTGTVTEAFF
-,-,TRBV12-3/TRBV12-4,TRBJ2-7,TGTGCCAGCAGTCCTGCTCGCGAGCAGTACTTC,CASSPAREQYF
-,TRBD1,TRBV7-6,TRBJ2-2,TGTGCCAGCAGCTTAGCTGCGGGACAGGGGTCCGGGGAGCTGTTTTTT,CASSLAAGQGSGELFF
-,TRBD1,TRBV5-1,TRBJ2-7,TGCGCCAGCAGCCGGGGACAGGGAGTATACGAGCAGTACTTC,CASSRGQGVYEQYF
few,-,TRBV19,TRBJ1-1,TGTGCCAGTAGTATACTGGGGGGGAACACTGAAGCTTTCTTT,CASSILGGNTEAFF
-,TRBD2,TRBV10-3,TRBJ2-7,TGTGCCATCAGTGATTCTAGCGGGAGATACGAGCAGTACTTC,CAISDSSGRYEQYF
-,TRBD1,TRBV5-4,TRBJ1-2,TGTGCCAGCAGCCCGGGGGGACAGGGGGGTAACTATGGCTACACCTTC,CASSPGGQGGNYGYTF
-,-,TRBV28,TRBJ2-7,TGTGCCACCCAGGGGCAGGGTAACTACGAGCAGTACTTC,CATQGQGNYEQYF
few,TRBD1,TRBV10-3,TRBJ1-2,TGTGCCATCAGTGATGTTGGGACAGGGCATGGCTACACCTTC,CAISDVGTGHGYTF
-,-,TRBV7-3,TRBJ1-6,TGTGCCAGCAGCCAGAGTATGGATTCACCCCTCCACTTT,CASSQSMDSPLHF
-,-,TRBV24-1,TRBJ1-2,TGTGCCACCAGTGACAGTCCGCCTAACTATGGCTACACCTTC,CATSDSPPNYGYTF
-,-,TRBV4-3,TRBJ1-4,TGCGCCAGCAGCCTAGACTCAGCTAATGAAAAACTGTTTTTT,CASSLDSANEKLFF
-,TRBD1,TRBV29-1,TRBJ1-2,TGCAGCGTGGGACAGGAGGGCTATGGCTACACCTTC,CSVGQEGYGYTF
-,TRBD1,TRBV5-4,TRBJ2-3,TGTGCCAGCACAGGGGGAAACACAGATACGCAGTATTTT,CASTGGNTDTQYF
-,-,TRBV12-5,TRBJ1-6,TGTGCTAGTGGTTTAGGACAGCTCAATTCACCCCTCCACTTT,CASGLGQLNSPLHF
-,-,TRBV11-3,TRBJ2-2,TGTGCCAGCAGCGCCCCAAAACGCGGGGAGCTGTTTTTT,CASSAPKRGELFF
-,-,TRBV7-2,TRBJ2-5,TGTGCCAGCAGCTTAGCGGTCAGCGGGCGCCAAGAGACCCAGTACTTC,CASSLAVSGRQETQYF
-,-,TRBV5-4,TRBJ1-2,TGTGCCAGCAGCTTGGGGTTGGGGTCTAACTATGGCTACACCTTC,CASSLGLGSNYGYTF
few,-,TRBV6-6,TRBJ1-2,TGTGCCAGCAGTTATGCAGGGGAGGGCTATGGCTACACCTTC,CASSYAGEGYGYTF
-,-,TRBV2,TRBJ2-7,TGTGCCAGCAGTGGTAGCATCGAGCAGTACTTC,CASSGSIEQYF
-,-,TRBV9,TRBJ2-1,TGTGCCAGCAGCCCTACCGGGACCTTCTACAATGAGCAGTTCTTC,CASSPTGTFYNEQFF
-,TRBD1,TRBV28,TRBJ2-1,TGTGCCAGCAGTTTAACTGTCCCCAGGGGGCGAGAGTTCTTC,CASSLTVPRGREFF
-,-,TRBV10-3,TRBJ2-2,TGTGCCATCAGCTTACAAGGAGGGGGGAACACCGGGGAGCTGTTTTTT,CAISLQGGGNTGELFF
-,TRBD1,TRBV5-8,TRBJ2-5,TGTGCCAGCAGCCTACCGGGACAGGGGTTGGAGACCCAGTACTTC,CASSLPGQGLETQYF
-,-,TRBV5-1,TRBJ2-7,TGCGCCAGCAGCTTTATAGGCAACTCCTACGAGCAGTACTTC,CASSFIGNSYEQYF
-,-,TRBV3-1/TRBV3-2,TRBJ2-7,TGTGCCAGCAGCCAAGCAACAGGGTATGACGAGCAGTACTTC,CASSQATGYDEQYF
-,TRBD2,TRBV7-3,TRBJ2-2,TGTGCCAGCAGCCCTAGGTCTAGCGGATTCACCGGGGAGCTGTTTTTT,CASSPRSSGFTGELFF
-,TRBD1,TRBV5-1,TRBJ1-1,TGCGCCAGCAGCTTGTTCGGCAGGGGGGACACTGAAGCTTTCTTT,CASSLFGRGDTEAFF
-,TRBD1,TRBV11-2,TRBJ1-6,TGTGCCACACACCGGGACAGAAATTCACCCCTCCACTTT,CATHRDRNSPLHF
-,-,TRBV29-1,TRBJ2-3,TGCAGCGCCGTTGGGCAGGGATTAACAGATACGCAGTATTTT,CSAVGQGLTDTQYF
-,-,TRBV28,TRBJ2-7,TGTGCCAGCACCCTGAAATACGACAGCTCCTACGAGCAGTACTTC,CASTLKYDSSYEQYF
-,-,TRBV23-1,TRBJ2-7,TGCGCCAGCAGTCAATCGAGGCAGGTCGGGAACTACGAGCAGTACTTC,CASSQSRQVGNYEQYF
-,-,TRBV25-1,TRBJ2-2,TGTGCCAGCAGTGGGGTCCAGGGAGGCTTCGAGCTGTTTTTT,CASSGVQGGFELFF